Shown below are 2 T cell receptor beta chains from a single sample sequenced in a study of T-cell reconstitution after alpha-beta-depleted transplantation in children. Study conclusions and caveats: Where alpha-beta T cells came from about two months after transplant was reportedly several hundred expanded graft clones.

A TCRbeta library incorporating unique molecular identifiers was prepared. MiXCR, applied by TCRdb to the PCR reads, yields one record per CDR3 protein. The sample includes about 32,000 distinct CDR3 sequences, about 7% of them seen just once. No cognate antigen is known for these TCRs. The material sequenced was peripheral blood, taken 60 days after TCRalphabeta/CD19-depleted stem cell transplant. These receptors came from a child younger than two who had a stem cell transplant for acute myeloid leukemia, so the T cells may come from the graft donor.

This clonotype has at least ten counts. J is TRBJ2-7 and V is TRBV6-2 or TRBV6-3; unclear D gene. V was shortened by 2 bases and J by 1 base, with 9 bases between the two germline ends. Germline lookup yields CDR1 MNHEY and CDR2 SVGEGT. This CDR3 comprises 14 residues. The CDR3 nucleotides are TGTGCCAGCAGTTACAACAGAATTTCCTACGAGCAGTACTTC. Protein product: CASSYNRISYEQYF.

This clonotype has a count of ten or more. This sequence joins TRBV28 and TRBJ2-7; no reliable D call. CDR1 and CDR2 (germline): MDHEN, SYDVKM. Trimming removed 3 bases at V and 0 bases at J, with 6 bases between. CDR3 size: 13 residues. The CDR3 spells CASSLPLSYEQYF. CDR3 nucleotide sequence: TGTGCCAGCAGTTTGCCACTCTCCTACGAGCAGTACTTC. The whole variable domain, remainder taken from reference TRBV28 and TRBJ2-7, is DVKVTQSSRYLVKRTGEKVFLECVQDMDHENMFWYRQDPGLGLRLIYFSYDVKMKEKGDIPEGYSVSREKKERFSLILESASTNQTSMYLCASSLPLSYEQYFGPGTRLTVT.